The clone carrying this TCR beta chain was counted at least ten times. What it binds is not known. This sample is drawn from a study of CD8 T cells in ankylosing spondylitis. This CDR3 region has 14 residues. Trimming removed 4 bases from V and 2 bases from J; junction bases left unmatched: 4. Via MiXCR, TCRdb re-called the 5' RACE reads, giving one row per CDR3 protein. This table holds about 240,000 distinct CDR3 sequences, 8.6% found once. Study-level results: In ankylosing spondylitis patients, matched synovial fluid reportedly showed significant enrichment of disease-linked clones. A TCR beta motif of several highly homologous variants seemed to mark ankylosing spondylitis blood.

V gene TRBV12-3 or TRBV12-4 combines with J gene TRBJ2-5, with 7 bases matching TRBD2. The TCR originated in a male donor with ankylosing spondylitis or in good health (not recorded which). Sequenced: blood, either unsorted or a sorted T cell fraction (not recorded which). CDR3 sequence (DNA): TGTGCCAGCAGTTCGGGGGGAAATCAAGAGACCCAGTACTTC. Translation gives CASSSGGNQETQYF.